The clone carrying this TCR beta chain showed up just a few times. What it binds is not known. These data come from a study of blood T cells in healthy people across ages. The second PCR ran about 7 to 12 cycles with a sample-barcoded 5' primer and J-beta primers. MiXCR, applied by TCRdb to the 5' RACE reads, yields one record per CDR3 protein. The table has about 1,400,000 distinct CDR3 sequences, around two fifths seen once. The CDR3 is 13 amino acids. Trimming removed 1 base from V and 7 bases from J, with 10 bases in between. Germline V CDR1 and CDR2: MDHEN, SYDVKM. Researchers isolated at least 7 million PBMCs per sample. General study findings and limits: Among long-lived donors, naive CD4+ cells were more numerous and diversity higher than in aged donors.

The J gene is TRBJ1-2, the V gene TRBV28; D remains unclear. The receptor comes from a woman aged 18 to 35 in good health. Sequenced sample: blood. The CDR3 loop reads CASSLSQIGGYTF. The DNA of the CDR3 is TGTGCCAGCAGTTTATCACAGATCGGTGGCTACACCTTC.